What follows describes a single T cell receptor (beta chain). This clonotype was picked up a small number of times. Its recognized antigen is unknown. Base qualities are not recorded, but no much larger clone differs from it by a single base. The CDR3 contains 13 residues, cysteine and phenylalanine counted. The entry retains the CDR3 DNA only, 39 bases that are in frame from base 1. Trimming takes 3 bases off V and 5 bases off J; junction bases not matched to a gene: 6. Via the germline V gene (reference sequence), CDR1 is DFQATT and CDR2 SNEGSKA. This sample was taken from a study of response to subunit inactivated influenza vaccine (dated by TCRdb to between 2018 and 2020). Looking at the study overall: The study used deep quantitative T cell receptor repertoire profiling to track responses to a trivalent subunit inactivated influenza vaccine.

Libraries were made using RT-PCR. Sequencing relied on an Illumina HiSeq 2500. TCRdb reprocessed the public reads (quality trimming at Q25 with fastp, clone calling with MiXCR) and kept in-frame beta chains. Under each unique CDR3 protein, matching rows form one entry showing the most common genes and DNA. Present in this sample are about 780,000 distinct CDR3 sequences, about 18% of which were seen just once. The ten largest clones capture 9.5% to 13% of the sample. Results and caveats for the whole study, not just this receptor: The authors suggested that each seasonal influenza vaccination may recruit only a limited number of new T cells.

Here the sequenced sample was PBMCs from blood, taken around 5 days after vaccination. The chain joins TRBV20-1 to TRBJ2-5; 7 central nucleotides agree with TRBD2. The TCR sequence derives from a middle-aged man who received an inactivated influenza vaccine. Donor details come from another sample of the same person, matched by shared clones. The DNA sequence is TGCAGTGCTAGCGGGAGGTGGGGGGAGACCCAGTACTTC. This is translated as CSASGRWGETQYF.